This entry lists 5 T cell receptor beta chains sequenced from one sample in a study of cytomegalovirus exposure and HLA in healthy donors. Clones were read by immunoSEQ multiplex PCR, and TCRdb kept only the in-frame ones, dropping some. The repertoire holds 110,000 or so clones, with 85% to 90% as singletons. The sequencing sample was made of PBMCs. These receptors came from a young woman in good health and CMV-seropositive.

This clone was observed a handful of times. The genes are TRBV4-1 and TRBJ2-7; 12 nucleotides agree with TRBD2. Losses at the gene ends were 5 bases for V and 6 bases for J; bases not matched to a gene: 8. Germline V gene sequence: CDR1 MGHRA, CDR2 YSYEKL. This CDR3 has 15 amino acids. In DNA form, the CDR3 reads TGCGCCAGCAGCATACTAGCGGGGGGACCGAGCGAGCAGTACTTC. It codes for CASSILAGGPSEQYF.

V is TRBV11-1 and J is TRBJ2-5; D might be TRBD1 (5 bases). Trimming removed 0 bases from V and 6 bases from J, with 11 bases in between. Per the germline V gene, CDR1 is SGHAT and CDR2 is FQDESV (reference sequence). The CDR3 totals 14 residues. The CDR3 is CASSLAGRGKTQYF. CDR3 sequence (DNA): TGTGCCAGCAGCTTAGCGGGGCGCGGAAAGACCCAGTACTTC. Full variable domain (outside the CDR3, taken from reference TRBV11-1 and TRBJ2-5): EAEVAQSPRYKITEKSQAVAFWCDPISGHATLYWYRQILGQGPELLVQFQDESVVDDSQLPKDRFSAERLKGVDSTLKIQPAELGDSAMYLCASSLAGRGKTQYFGPGTRLLVL.

CDR3 loop: CASSFDRVGYTF. The DNA for the CDR3 is TGTGCCAGCAGCTTTGACAGGGTTGGCTACACCTTC. This rearrangement joins TRBV5-4 to TRBJ1-2, with 7 bases that match TRBD1. The junction had 2 bases not matched to a gene; V was cut back by 2 bases and J by 7 bases. This CDR3 spans 12 amino acids. Germline lookup yields CDR1 SGHNT and CDR2 YYREEE (reference sequence).

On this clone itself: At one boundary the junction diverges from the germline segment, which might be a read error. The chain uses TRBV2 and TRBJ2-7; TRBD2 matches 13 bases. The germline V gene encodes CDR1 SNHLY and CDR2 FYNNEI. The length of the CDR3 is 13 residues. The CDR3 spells CASSQRTSGRAGF. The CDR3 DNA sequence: TGTGCCAGCAGTCAAAGGACTAGCGGGAGAGCAGGCTTC.

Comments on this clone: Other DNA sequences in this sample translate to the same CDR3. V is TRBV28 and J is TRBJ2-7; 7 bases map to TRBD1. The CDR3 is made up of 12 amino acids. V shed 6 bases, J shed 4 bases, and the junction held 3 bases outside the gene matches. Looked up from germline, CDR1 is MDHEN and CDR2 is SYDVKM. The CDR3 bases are TGTGCCAGCAGAACCAGGGGGTACGAGCAGTACTTC. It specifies CASRTRGYEQYF.